The clone carrying this T cell receptor (beta chain) was seen only a few times. The sample comes from a study of T-cell memory formation after mild COVID-19. TCRdb recomputed calls from the 5' RACE reads with MiXCR, one row per CDR3 protein. This table has roughly 300,000 distinct CDR3 sequences, roughly 13% appearing once. Trimming cost V 3 bases and J 5 bases, with 15 bases left between them. CDR3 size: 16 residues. The germline V gene has CDR1 SGDLS and CDR2 YYNGEE. The J gene is TRBJ1-6, the V gene TRBV9; D is unresolved. The specimen was PBMCs or a T cell subset sorted from them (not recorded which). The receptor was derived from a man aged 18-30 years who had mild COVID-19 (a few samples of this study predate the infection). Cell type and time point are not known. The CDR3 region has the DNA TGTGCCAGCAGCGACGCCCGGCTCGGAGATAATTCACCCCTCCACTTT. Translated: CASSDARLGDNSPLHF.